Listed below are T cell receptor beta chains from one sample, sequenced in a study of blood T cell repertoires in COVID-19. Produced via immunoSEQ multiplex PCR; TCRdb's table is partial and in-frame only. The top ten hold about 24% of the sample, which has tens of thousands of clones, 86% seen once. Sequencing used peripheral blood. Source of these receptors: a human donor with active COVID-19. The donor label of this sample is uncertain. The CDR3 runs from the conserved cysteine through the conserved F or W. For some rows the clone size is stated as once, few or many, or as a class when expanded; others skip it.

>TRBV15|TRBJ2-5|NA
CATRRGFGQETQYF
>TRBV4-1|TRBJ2-5|once
CASSQAPGQAGETQYF
>TRBV23-1|TRBJ2-2|NA
CASSQCGSATGELFF
>TRBV5-6|TRBJ2-3|NA
CASSSASGAFTDTQYF
>TRBV19|TRBJ1-2|medium-sized
CASTLAGAYGYTF
>TRBV7-7|TRBJ2-2|NA
CASSSRQGANTGELFF
>TRBV5-1|TRBJ1-4|once
CASSFGQGGEKLFF
>TRBV30|TRBJ2-3|NA
CAWSGIAGAHTDTQYF
>TRBV2|TRBJ2-7|NA
CASSEEQGFTYEQYF
>TRBV15|TRBJ1-2|NA
CATSRDKSTAYGYTF
>TRBV3-1/TRBV3-2|TRBJ2-5|NA
CASSLTSGEETQYF
>TRBV14|TRBJ2-3|NA
CASSSHLGQGTDTQYF
>TRBV7-7|TRBJ2-2|once
CASSPTGGYTGELFF
>TRBV4-1|TRBJ2-5|NA
CASSQQWERLETQYF
>TRBV27|TRBJ2-3|NA
CASSLNGPEGPSTDTQYF
>TRBV5-4|TRBJ2-1|NA
CASSPVRLAEGGEQFF
>TRBV10-3|TRBJ2-3|NA
CAISGGGRTDTQYF
>TRBV27|TRBJ2-3|NA
CASDVGREMEDTQYF
>TRBV6-5|TRBJ1-2|once
CASARDLRNYGYTF
>TRBV5-8|TRBJ1-1|NA
CASLMTGRAFF
>TRBV5-1|TRBJ2-3|NA
CASSSEQGGDTQYF
>TRBV5-1|TRBJ2-7|once
CASSPRGFGSSYEQYF
>TRBV7-9|TRBJ1-6|few
CASAGDSSSPLHF
>TRBV5-1|TRBJ2-7|NA
CASSPPLGQESYEQYF
>TRBV19|TRBJ1-4|NA
CASSRGPTNEKLFF
>TRBV5-6|TRBJ2-5|NA
CASSLPPGLQETQYF
>TRBV28|TRBJ2-5|NA
CASSLLSGLAGETQYF
>TRBV27|TRBJ1-2|NA
CASSPTDRANYGYTF
>TRBV4-3|TRBJ2-7|NA
CASSQDDGQGVEQYF
>TRBV13|TRBJ2-7|NA
CASSPRQANSYEQYF
>TRBV3-1/TRBV3-2|TRBJ2-5|NA
CASSNIQGGETQYF
>TRBV18|TRBJ1-5|NA
CASSPRLTGFSNQPQHF